This TCR beta chain comes out of a study of T cell changes during pregnancy in multiple sclerosis. The CDR3 contains 17 residues. Trimming removed 5 bases at V and 4 bases at J, with 22 bases between. Germline V gene sequence: CDR1 MNHEY, CDR2 SMNVEV (reference sequence). Clones were sequenced by immunoSEQ multiplex PCR, and TCRdb holds only the in-frame ones, with some missing. The profile shows about 69,000 clones, around 92% of them singletons. The sample consisted of peripheral blood, taken in the third trimester of pregnancy. The chain carries TRBV27 and TRBJ2-3; D might be TRBD2 (6 bases). The clonotype originates from a female donor in good health, enrolled as a control in a pregnancy study. The chain's CDR3 is CASSNYLATGTSDTQYF. CDR3 coding DNA: TGTGCCAGCAGTAACTATCTAGCGACCGGAACCTCAGATACGCAGTATTTT.